The 25 T cell receptor beta chains in this list originate from one sample, sequenced in a study of PD-1 blockade in classical Hodgkin lymphoma. After autologous stem cell transplantation all patients relapsed, and prior brentuximab vedotin exposure differed between cohorts. Clones were read by immunoSEQ multiplex PCR, and TCRdb kept only the in-frame ones, dropping some. This sample yields around 99,000 clones, of which about four fifths are seen a single time; approximately 15% belongs to the top ten. The sequences come from peripheral blood mononuclear cells (PBMCs), collected before the second cycle of nivolumab. All receptors come from a human donor with classical Hodgkin lymphoma.

V gene TRBV11-3 combines with J gene TRBJ2-7; the D gene could be TRBD1 or TRBD2 (5 bases each). This CDR3 contains 15 residues. Germline-derived CDR1 and CDR2 are SGHNT and YENEEA. V lost 3 bases, J lost 0 bases, and 12 bases lay in between. The CDR3 loop reads CASSLGPEFSYEQYF. For the CDR3, the DNA is TGTGCCAGCAGCTTGGGACCGGAGTTCTCCTACGAGCAGTACTTC.

The chain carries TRBV6-4 and TRBJ2-1, with D possibly matching TRBD2 (6 bases). Trimming removed 6 bases at V and 7 bases at J, with 13 bases between. The germline V gene encodes CDR1 MRHNA and CDR2 SNTAGT. The CDR3 is made up of 13 amino acids. The CDR3 DNA sequence: TGTGCCAGCAGCCGCCGGGGAGGAAATGAGCAGTTCTTC. Protein product: CASSRRGGNEQFF.

The chain joins TRBV11-3 to TRBJ2-3; possibly TRBD2 for D (5 bases). CDR3 length: 15 residues. V lost 1 base, J lost 2 bases, and 10 bases lay in between. Germline CDR1 reads SGHNT; CDR2 reads YENEEA. This CDR3 reads CASSLGISVTDTQYF. CDR3 DNA sequence: TGTGCCAGCAGCTTAGGTATTAGCGTCACAGATACGCAGTATTTT.

The chain links TRBV30 to TRBJ1-1; D not certain. Germline-derived CDR1 and CDR2 are GTSNPN and SVGIG (reference sequence). The germline V and J ends were trimmed by 0 bases and 5 bases, with 4 bases remaining between them. The CDR3 covers 11 residues. The DNA for the CDR3 is TGTGCCTGGAGTGTCGGTACTGAAGCTTTCTTT. Its protein product is CAWSVGTEAFF.

The J gene is TRBJ2-1, the V gene TRBV7-2, with 10 bases lining up with TRBD2. Germline loops: CDR1 SGHTA, CDR2 FQGNSA. The CDR3 sequence is 15 residues long. The ends lost 5 bases at V and 2 bases at J; junction bases unmatched: 3. CDR3 loop: CASSILAGTYNEQFF. In DNA form, the CDR3 reads TGTGCCAGCAGCATACTAGCGGGGACCTACAATGAGCAGTTCTTC.

V usage is TRBV10-3 and J usage is TRBJ2-3, with TRBD2 identical over 8 bases. The junction had 6 bases not matched to a gene; V was cut back by 0 bases and J by 4 bases. The CDR3 loop spans 16 amino acids. Germline V gives CDR1 ENHRY, CDR2 SYGVKD. The CDR3: CAISESQRETSDTQYF. The CDR3 nucleotides read TGTGCCATCAGTGAGTCTCAGCGGGAGACATCAGATACGCAGTATTTT.

This clone occurred a few times. The chain links TRBV15 to TRBJ1-2, with 7 nucleotides matching TRBD1. The CDR3 contains 18 residues. The V gene end was trimmed by 0 bases and the J gene end by 2 bases; junction bases not matched to a gene: 12. CDR1 is LNHNV and CDR2 is YYDKDF in the germline V gene (reference sequence). The CDR3 reads CATSRDIPSDRENYGYTF. In DNA form, the CDR3 reads TGTGCCACCAGCAGAGATATCCCCTCCGACAGGGAGAACTATGGCTACACCTTC.

V usage is TRBV5-1 and J usage is TRBJ1-2; D gene uncertain. The CDR3 totals 14 residues. Trimming removed 2 bases from V and 0 bases from J, with 8 bases in between. Germline lookup yields CDR1 SGHRS and CDR2 YFSETQ. The CDR3 loop is CASSFGGPNYGYTF. The CDR3 region has the DNA TGCGCCAGCAGCTTTGGAGGGCCTAACTATGGCTACACCTTC.

The chain has TRBV19 and TRBJ1-1; TRBD1 might be the D (5 bases). The CDR3 is made up of 16 amino acids. Germline V gene lookup returns CDR1 LNHDA and CDR2 SQIVND (reference sequence). The V end lost 1 base, the J end lost 3 bases, and 15 bases lay between the germline ends. The CDR3 loop is CASSIASTGGDTEAFF. DNA of the CDR3: TGTGCCAGTAGTATAGCTAGTACAGGAGGAGACACTGAAGCTTTCTTT. The full variable domain, its missing parts supplied by reference TRBV19 and TRBJ1-1, is DGGITQSPKYLFRKEGQNVTLSCEQNLNHDAMYWYRQDPGQGLRLIYYSQIVNDFQKGDIAEGYSVSREKKESFPLTVTSAQKNPTAFYLCASSIASTGGDTEAFFGQGTRLTVV.

The chain carries TRBV19 and TRBJ2-7, with D maybe TRBD2 (6 bases). The CDR3 totals 16 residues. Germline V CDR1 and CDR2: LNHDA, SQIVND (reference sequence). Trimming removed 3 bases at V and 0 bases at J, with 15 bases between. The CDR3 is CASSINSGISSYEQYF. DNA for the CDR3: TGTGCCAGTAGTATCAATAGCGGCATCAGCTCCTACGAGCAGTACTTC.

This chain links TRBV10-3 with TRBJ2-5; 8 nucleotides align to TRBD2. Trimming at V came to 6 bases and at J to 4 bases, leaving 7 bases not matched to a gene. The germline V gene has CDR1 ENHRY and CDR2 SYGVKD. This CDR3 has 14 residues. CDR3 nucleotides: TGTGCCATCAGCCCTGGGCTAGCGGGAGAGACCCAGTACTTC. Its protein product is CAISPGLAGETQYF.

The chain recombines TRBV30 with TRBJ2-5; 7 nucleotides match TRBD2. Germline lookup yields CDR1 GTSNPN and CDR2 SVGIG (reference sequence). This CDR3 is built from 15 residues. V lost 1 base to trimming and J lost 7 bases; unmatched junction nucleotides: 12. The CDR3, as DNA: TGTGCCTGGAGTGGACACGGGGGGTCATCTGGGACCCAGTACTTC. It codes for CAWSGHGGSSGTQYF.

The V and J genes are TRBV9 and TRBJ1-5; the match to TRBD1 covers 9 bases. The CDR3 spans 14 residues. The J segment lost 5 bases and the V segment lost 7 bases, leaving 7 bases of the junction unmatched. CDR1 SGDLS and CDR2 YYNGEE come from the germline V gene. The DNA of the CDR3 is TGTGCCAGCTCCCGGACAGGGGTACATCAGCCCCAGCATTTT. It encodes CASSRTGVHQPQHF. Full variable domain (rest looked up from reference TRBV9 and TRBJ1-5): DSGVTQTPKHLITATGQRVTLRCSPRSGDLSVYWYQQSLDQGLQFLIQYYNGEERAKGNILERFSAQQFPDLHSELNLSSLELGDSALYFCASSRTGVHQPQHFGDGTRLSIL.

The J gene is TRBJ2-6, the V gene TRBV27; the D is unclear. Germline assignment: CDR1 MNHEY and CDR2 SMNVEV (reference sequence). The CDR3 length is 16 residues. V shed 6 bases and J shed 0 bases, with 12 bases lying between them. The CDR3 DNA reads as TGTGCCAGCAGCTACACGAGAGGCTCTGGGGCCAACGTCCTGACTTTC. Translating gives CASSYTRGSGANVLTF.

This clone was seen once. The genes are TRBV6-5 and TRBJ1-5; unclear D gene. Trimming took off 0 bases at V and 7 bases at J, with 7 bases between the two ends. The V gene's germline CDR1 is MNHEY and CDR2 SVGAGI. The CDR3 length is 13 residues. CDR3 region: CASSYSWWQPQHF. CDR3 nucleotide sequence: TGTGCCAGCAGTTACTCGTGGTGGCAGCCCCAGCATTTT.

This rearrangement joins TRBV7-8 to TRBJ1-2; D not resolved. Trimming cost V 1 base and J 1 base, with 4 bases left between them. The germline gives CDR1 SGHVS, CDR2 FQNEAQ. This CDR3 contains 13 residues. The chain's CDR3 is CASSLGVNYGYTF. CDR3 DNA: TGTGCCAGCAGCTTAGGTGTTAACTATGGCTACACCTTC.

The chain combines TRBV19 with TRBJ1-1; 8 nucleotides agree with TRBD1. Per germline, CDR1 LNHDA and CDR2 SQIVND (reference sequence). This CDR3 region has 16 residues. V trimming: 7 bases; J trimming: 0 bases; junction bases outside the gene matches: 10. In DNA, the CDR3 is TGTGCCAGTAAGGACAGGGCGGCTCGGATGAACACTGAAGCTTTCTTT. Amino acid sequence: CASKDRAARMNTEAFF. Full variable domain (rest looked up from reference TRBV19 and TRBJ1-1): DGGITQSPKYLFRKEGQNVTLSCEQNLNHDAMYWYRQDPGQGLRLIYYSQIVNDFQKGDIAEGYSVSREKKESFPLTVTSAQKNPTAFYLCASKDRAARMNTEAFFGQGTRLTVV.

The chain carries TRBV5-1 and TRBJ2-3, with D possibly being TRBD2 (5 bases). CDR1 SGHRS and CDR2 YFSETQ come from the germline V gene. This CDR3 has 14 amino acids. Trimming removed 2 bases from V and 0 bases from J, with 7 bases in between. The CDR3 here is CASSFGESTDTQYF. The CDR3 DNA follows: TGCGCCAGCAGCTTCGGGGAAAGCACAGATACGCAGTATTTT.

The chain recombines TRBV5-1 with TRBJ1-4; TRBD1 might be the D (5 bases). The V gene's germline CDR1 is SGHRS and CDR2 YFSETQ. The V gene lost 0 bases and the J gene lost 8 bases, with 14 bases spanning the gap. There are 15 residues in the CDR3. The CDR3 DNA reads as TGCGCCAGCAGCTTGGAGGCTCAGGGTTGGGAAAAACTGTTTTTT. Translation gives CASSLEAQGWEKLFF.

The J gene is TRBJ2-1, the V gene TRBV27; maybe TRBD2 (6 bases). The germline V gene has CDR1 MNHEY and CDR2 SMNVEV (reference sequence). The CDR3 runs to 13 residues. The V end lost 3 bases, the J end lost 7 bases, and 10 bases lay between the germline ends. This CDR3 is CASSFWRDNEQFF. CDR3 bases: TGTGCCAGCAGTTTCTGGCGGGATAATGAGCAGTTCTTC.

The chain couples TRBV6-5 to TRBJ2-7; D gene ambiguous. Trimming shortened V by 6 bases and J by 2 bases, and 11 bases separated the two germline ends. Germline V gene sequence: CDR1 MNHEY, CDR2 SVGAGI. This CDR3 has 13 residues. The CDR3 sequence is CASSRVTPYEQYF. In nucleotides, the CDR3 is TGTGCCAGCAGCCGGGTTACCCCCTACGAGCAGTACTTC.

At least ten counts were recorded for this clone. This CDR3 reads CASSDSSGSYNEQFF. The CDR3 DNA reads as TGTGCCAGCAGTGACTCTAGCGGCTCCTACAATGAGCAGTTCTTC. The gene calls are TRBV6-4 and TRBJ2-1, with a weak D call TRBD2 (6 bases). The germline gives CDR1 MRHNA, CDR2 SNTAGT. V was cut by 0 bases and J by 0 bases, with 6 bases left in between. The CDR3 has 15 residues.

The rearrangement joins TRBV5-4 to TRBJ2-7; 9 bases agree with TRBD2. Germline CDR1 SGHNT, CDR2 YYREEE (reference sequence). The CDR3 sequence is 16 residues long. Trimming took 0 bases from V and 0 from J; bases not matched to a gene: 4. The CDR3 nucleotides read TGTGCCAGCAGCTTGGGCCTAGCGGGACTCTCCTACGAGCAGTACTTC. This translates into CASSLGLAGLSYEQYF.

This clone occurred once. The genes are TRBV30 and TRBJ2-2, with D possibly matching TRBD2 (5 bases). V lost 7 bases and J lost 3, with 12 bases in between. CDR1 is GTSNPN and CDR2 is SVGIG in the germline V gene (reference sequence). CDR3 size: 13 residues. The CDR3 spells CAFTGDYTGELFF. The CDR3 DNA follows: TGTGCCTTTACCGGGGATTACACCGGGGAGCTGTTTTTT.

This clone was observed a single time. The chain recombines TRBV19 with TRBJ2-3; D is undetermined. The ends were cut back, 3 bases at V and 0 bases at J, with 10 bases in the middle. The V gene's germline CDR1 is LNHDA and CDR2 SQIVND (reference sequence). This CDR3 comprises 15 residues. The CDR3 reads CASSIMVASTDTQYF. As DNA, the CDR3 is TGTGCCAGTAGTATTATGGTGGCCAGCACAGATACGCAGTATTTT.